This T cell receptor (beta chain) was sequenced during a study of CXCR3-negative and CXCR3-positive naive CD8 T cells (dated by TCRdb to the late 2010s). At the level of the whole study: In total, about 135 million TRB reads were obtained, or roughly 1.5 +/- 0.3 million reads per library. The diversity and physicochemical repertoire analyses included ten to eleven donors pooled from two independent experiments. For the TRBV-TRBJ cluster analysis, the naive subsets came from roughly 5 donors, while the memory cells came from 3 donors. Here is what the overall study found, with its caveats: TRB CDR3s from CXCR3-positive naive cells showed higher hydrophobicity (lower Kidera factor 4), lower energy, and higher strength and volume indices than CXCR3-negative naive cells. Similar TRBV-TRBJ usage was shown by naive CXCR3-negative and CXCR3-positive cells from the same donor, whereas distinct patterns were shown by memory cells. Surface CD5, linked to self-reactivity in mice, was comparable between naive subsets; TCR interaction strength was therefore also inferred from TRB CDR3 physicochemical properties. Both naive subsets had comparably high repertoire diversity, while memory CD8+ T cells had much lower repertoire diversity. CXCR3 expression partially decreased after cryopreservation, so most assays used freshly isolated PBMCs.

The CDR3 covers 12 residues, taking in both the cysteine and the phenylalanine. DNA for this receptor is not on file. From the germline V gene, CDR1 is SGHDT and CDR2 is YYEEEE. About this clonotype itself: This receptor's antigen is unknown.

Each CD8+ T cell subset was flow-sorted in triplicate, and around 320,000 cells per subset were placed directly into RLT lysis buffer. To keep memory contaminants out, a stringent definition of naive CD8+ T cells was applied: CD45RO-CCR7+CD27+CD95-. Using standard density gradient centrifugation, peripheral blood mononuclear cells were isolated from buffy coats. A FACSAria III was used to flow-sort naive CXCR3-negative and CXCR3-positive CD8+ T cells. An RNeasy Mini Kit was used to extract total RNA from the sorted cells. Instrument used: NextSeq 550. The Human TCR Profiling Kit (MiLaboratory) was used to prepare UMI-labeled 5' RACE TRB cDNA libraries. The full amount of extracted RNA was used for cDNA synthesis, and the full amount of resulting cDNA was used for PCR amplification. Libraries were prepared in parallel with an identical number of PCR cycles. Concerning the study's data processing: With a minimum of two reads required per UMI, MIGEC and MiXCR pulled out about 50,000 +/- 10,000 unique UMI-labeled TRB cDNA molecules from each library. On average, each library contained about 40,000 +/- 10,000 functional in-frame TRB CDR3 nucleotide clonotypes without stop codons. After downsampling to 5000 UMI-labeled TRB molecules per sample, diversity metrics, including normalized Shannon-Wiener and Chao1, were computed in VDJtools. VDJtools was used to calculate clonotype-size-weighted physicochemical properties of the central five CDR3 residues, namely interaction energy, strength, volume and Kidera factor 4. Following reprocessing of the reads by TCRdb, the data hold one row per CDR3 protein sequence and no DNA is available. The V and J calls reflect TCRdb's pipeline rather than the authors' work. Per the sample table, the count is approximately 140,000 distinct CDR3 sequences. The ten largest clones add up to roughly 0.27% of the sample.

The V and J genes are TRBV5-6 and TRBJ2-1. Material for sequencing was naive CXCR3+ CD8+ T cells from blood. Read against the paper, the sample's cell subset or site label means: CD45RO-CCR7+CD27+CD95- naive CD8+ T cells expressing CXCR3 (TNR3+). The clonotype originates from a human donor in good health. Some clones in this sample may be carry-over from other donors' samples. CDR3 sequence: CASSSSGDEQFF.